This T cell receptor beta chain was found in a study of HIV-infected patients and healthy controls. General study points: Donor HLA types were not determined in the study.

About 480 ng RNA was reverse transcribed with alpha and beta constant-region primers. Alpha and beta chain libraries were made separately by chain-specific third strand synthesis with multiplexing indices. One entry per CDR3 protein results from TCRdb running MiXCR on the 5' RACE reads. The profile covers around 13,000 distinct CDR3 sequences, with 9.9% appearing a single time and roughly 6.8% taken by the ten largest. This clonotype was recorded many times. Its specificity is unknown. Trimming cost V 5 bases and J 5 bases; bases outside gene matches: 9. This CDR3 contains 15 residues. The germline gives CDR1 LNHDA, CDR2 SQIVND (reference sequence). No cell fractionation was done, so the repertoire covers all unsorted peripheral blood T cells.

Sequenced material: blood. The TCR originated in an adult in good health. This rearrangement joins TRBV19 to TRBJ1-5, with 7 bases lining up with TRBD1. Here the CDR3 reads CASSDREGRYQPQHF. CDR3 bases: TGTGCCAGTAGTGACAGGGAAGGGCGTTATCAGCCCCAGCATTTT.